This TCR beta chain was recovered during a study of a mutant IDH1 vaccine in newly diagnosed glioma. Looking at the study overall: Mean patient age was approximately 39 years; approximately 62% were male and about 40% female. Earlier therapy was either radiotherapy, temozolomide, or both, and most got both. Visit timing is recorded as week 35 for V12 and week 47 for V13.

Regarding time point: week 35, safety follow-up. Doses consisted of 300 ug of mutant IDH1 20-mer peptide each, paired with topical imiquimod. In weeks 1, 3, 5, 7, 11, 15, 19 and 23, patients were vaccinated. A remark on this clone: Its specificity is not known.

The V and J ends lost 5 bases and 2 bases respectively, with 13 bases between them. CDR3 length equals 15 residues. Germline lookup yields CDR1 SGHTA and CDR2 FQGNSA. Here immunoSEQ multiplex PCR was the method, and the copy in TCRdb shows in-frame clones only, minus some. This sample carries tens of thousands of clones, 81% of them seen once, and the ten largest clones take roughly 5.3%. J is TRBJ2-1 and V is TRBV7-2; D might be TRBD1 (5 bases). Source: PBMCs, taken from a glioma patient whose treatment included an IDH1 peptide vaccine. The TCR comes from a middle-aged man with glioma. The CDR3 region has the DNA TGTGCCAGCAGCCCATCCAGGGTTACCTACAATGAGCAGTTCTTC. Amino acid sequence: CASSPSRVTYNEQFF.